One TCR beta chain is described in this entry. Relative to the germline gene, one junction end is altered; a read error may explain this. TCRdb's copy holds only in-frame clones and misses some; the assay was immunoSEQ multiplex PCR. The table lists about 2.1 million clones, under 95% of them singletons. These data are taken from a study of shared clonotypes between healthy human individuals. Cells designated naive CD8 were CD45RO-negative and were positively selected for CCR7, with terminally differentiated effector memory CD45RA+ cells excluded. CDR3 length equals 13 residues. Germline V gene sequence: CDR1 SQVTM, CDR2 ANQGSEA.

The J gene is TRBJ2-7, the V gene TRBV29-1; D is possibly TRBD1 (6 bases). This TCR was recovered from a man younger than 30 in good health. Some clones in this sample may be carry-over from other donors' samples. Sequenced material: naive CD8+ T cells from PBMCs. DNA for the CDR3: TGCAGCGTAGAAGACAGGTATGACTACGAGCAGTACTTC. Translating gives CSVEDRYDYEQYF.